This T cell receptor (beta chain) was documented in a study of tissue T cells after allogeneic stem cell transplantation. Specified time point: mouse harvest day 7 after allogeneic transplant. Each mouse received 10^7 T-cell-depleted marrow cells plus 10^6 splenic CD5+ T cells by tail vein. Remarks on this clone: The germline and genes are mouse ones. Read coverage stops 1 residue before the CDR3 terminus; the germline J gene supplies the remainder.

Losses at the gene ends were 4 bases for V and 5 bases for J; bases not matched to a gene: 7. Germline CDR1 SGHSN, CDR2 HYEKVE. The CDR3 runs to 15 residues. Sequenced by immunoSEQ multiplex PCR; TCRdb stores in-frame clones only, minus some. This repertoire shows some 4,000 clones, around 50% found once; its top ten account for 8% to 8.5%. This rearrangement joins TRBV12-1 to TRBJ2-4, with 11 bases that match TRBD2. Specimen: lymph node tissue. The clonotype comes from a female BALB/c mouse given C57BL/6 T cells with graft-versus-host disease after an allogeneic hematopoietic cell transplant. The covered CDR3 bases are TGTGCCAGCTCCCGAAACTGGGGGGGCGGAAACACCTTGTAC. This sequence encodes CASSRNWGGGNTLY. The complete CDR3 reads CASSRNWGGGNTLYF.